The T cell receptor (beta chain) under discussion was sequenced for a study of CD8+CD57+ T cells in acquired aplastic anemia. Across the study: DNA per sorted CD4+ or CD8+ sample ranged about 0.17 to 30 ug, averaging approximately 3.3 ug. General study findings and limits: CD8+ Simpson's diversity showed no significant patient-control difference.

As concerns this clonotype: Its matching antigen is unknown.

Genomic DNA constituted the template upon which TCR beta VDJ and CDR3 profiling was performed. TCRdb passed the reads through MiXCR, listing each CDR3 protein once. The table records about 58,000 distinct CDR3 sequences, about 56% of them present only once. There are 14 residues in the CDR3. J lost 2 bases, V lost 9 bases, and 10 bases had no gene match. Germline loops: CDR1 LNHDA, CDR2 SQIVND (reference sequence). Selection for sequencing was limited to patients who had shown CD8+CD57+ cell expansion by flow cytometry. All participating patients were living with severe acquired aplastic anemia. Sampling of blood occurred while the patients had still received no therapy.

V and J are TRBV19 and TRBJ2-7; 7 bases match TRBD1. This clonotype originated in a human donor with aplastic anemia. Material for sequencing was sorted CD4+, CD8+, or CD8+CD57+ T cells (not recorded which) from PBMCs. The CDR3: CASSLATGTYEQYF. In DNA form, the CDR3 reads TGTGCCAGCAGCTTAGCGACAGGGACCTACGAGCAGTACTTC.